This T cell receptor beta chain came from a study of Graves' ophthalmopathy and Graves' hyperthyroidism. This clonotype has a count of ten or more. Its target is unknown. Findings of the study overall: Predictions made by the model for ophthalmopathy progression reached approximately 71% sensitivity and approximately 72% specificity.

The CDR3 covers 13 residues. The V gene's germline CDR1 is SQVTM and CDR2 ANQGSEA. V was clipped by 6 bases and J by 2 bases, with 13 bases between them. RNA transcripts were the source from which TCR beta CDR3 regions were amplified. First-round RT-PCR relied on HTBI primers, and a second-round multiplex PCR came next. TCRdb used MiXCR to reprocess the multiplex PCR reads, holding one entry per CDR3 protein. This sample has over a million distinct CDR3 sequences, with around a third found just once. The V call is TRBV29-1, the J call TRBJ2-5, with D perhaps TRBD2 (5 bases). This clonotype was sampled from an adult man with Graves' hyperthyroidism. The specimen sequenced was peripheral blood or thyroid tissue (not recorded which). The CDR3 reads CSVDGNGQETQYF. CDR3 DNA sequence: TGCAGCGTCGACGGGAATGGACAAGAGACCCAGTACTTC.